This TCR beta chain originates from a study of cytomegalovirus exposure and HLA in healthy donors. Whole-study context: Genetic ancestry analysis placed approximately 80% of the 410 or so donors that were genotyped in the Caucasian-associated cluster.

The PCR was carried out with 60 Vbeta primers and 13 Jbeta primers. Sequenced by immunoSEQ multiplex PCR; TCRdb stores in-frame clones only, minus some. The sample holds around 50,000 clones; 82% are singletons and the top ten take 2.9%. The CDR3 spans 15 residues. CDR1 and CDR2 from the germline V gene are SGHAT and FQNNGV. The V segment lost 6 bases and the J segment 3 bases; nucleotides outside the gene matches: 10. This receptor was identified in a man aged 50-60 years in good health and CMV-seronegative. Input material: PBMCs. The gene calls are TRBV11-2 and TRBJ1-1, with 7 bases fitting TRBD1. The CDR3, as DNA: TGTGCCAGCAGTAACACCGGGACAGTGGACACTGAAGCTTTCTTT. It translates to CASSNTGTVDTEAFF.